Listed below are T cell receptor beta chains from one sample, sequenced in a study of regulatory T cells in long-lasting Graves disease. Each CDR3 protein gets one entry after TCRdb re-called the multiplex PCR reads with MiXCR. The sample lists 250,000 to 300,000 distinct CDR3 sequences; 20% to 25% were seen once. This specimen was peripheral blood mononuclear cells (PBMCs), taken when the disease was refractory, from a patient treated with antithyroid drugs. These receptors all come from a female donor with Graves disease. Both conserved end residues are trimmed from each CDR3. Fields, in order: V gene, J gene, CDR3 protein.

>TRBV5-1|TRBJ2-7
ASSFGRAGPEQY
>TRBV6-1|TRBJ2-7
ASSPLPPVYSYEQY
>TRBV6-1|TRBJ2-7
ASAGGRASENEQY
>TRBV7-9|TRBJ1-6
ASSRDPQRNSPLH
>TRBV6-2/TRBV6-3|TRBJ2-5
ASSYNQNRGETQY
>TRBV29-1|TRBJ2-7
SVQKQGPYEQY
>TRBV29-1|TRBJ1-1
SVEAGGGGAF
>TRBV7-2|TRBJ1-1
ASSLDYYQEAF
>TRBV27|TRBJ1-4
ASSIREHHEKLF
>TRBV7-6|TRBJ2-7
ASSLQGLSYEQY
>TRBV7-2|TRBJ2-5
ASSLQKGQETQH
>TRBV7-3|TRBJ2-2
ASSLMGVDGELF
>TRBV5-1|TRBJ1-2
ASSLELGPGGGHGYT
>TRBV29-1|TRBJ1-2
SVENLGYGYT
>TRBV13|TRBJ2-7
ASSLALSRDEQY
>TRBV27|TRBJ2-7
ASSFPGREVYEQY
>TRBV27|TRBJ2-1
ASSLGDRANEQF
>TRBV28|TRBJ1-2
ASRTGQGANYGYT
>TRBV7-2|TRBJ2-5
ASSRDRDETQY
>TRBV6-2/TRBV6-3|TRBJ1-6
ASSAKGTAVYNSPLH